Each of the 14 T cell receptor beta chains below was sequenced from the same sample in a study of blood T cell repertoires in COVID-19. The repertoire was sequenced with immunoSEQ multiplex PCR; TCRdb's copy has only in-frame clones and lacks some. The sample has 200,000 to 300,000 clones; around nine tenths are singletons. Sample: peripheral blood. The origin of the receptors is a middle-aged man who had recovered from COVID-19.

This chain connects TRBV3-1 (or the pseudogene TRBV3-2) to TRBJ1-1, with 11 positions matching TRBD1. The CDR3 is made up of 14 amino acids. In germline, CDR1 is LGHDT, CDR2 YNNKEL (reference sequence). After removal of 3 bases from V and 5 bases from J, the junction contained 2 bases not matched to a gene. Here the CDR3 reads CASSHGTGGTEAFF. DNA of the CDR3: TGTGCCAGCAGCCACGGGACAGGGGGAACTGAAGCTTTCTTT.

The chain carries TRBV2 and TRBJ1-1; 8 nucleotides align to TRBD1. CDR1 and CDR2 (germline): SNHLY, FYNNEI. Trimming at V came to 6 bases and at J to 1 base, leaving 13 bases not matched to a gene. The CDR3 covers 17 residues. CDR3 bases: TGTGCCAGCAGAGCAGGGGGCTTGGCCCTCCCGAACACTGAAGCTTTCTTT. Translated: CASRAGGLALPNTEAFF.

V usage is TRBV6-5 and J usage is TRBJ2-7; 10 bases match TRBD1. There are 13 residues in the CDR3. The germline V gene encodes CDR1 MNHEY and CDR2 SVGAGI. The ends lost 7 bases at V and 4 bases at J; junction bases unmatched: 4. CDR3: CASIRGQGYEQYF. The CDR3 DNA sequence: TGTGCCAGCATTCGGGGACAGGGGTACGAGCAGTACTTC.

The chain carries TRBV11-2 and TRBJ2-2, with 14 nucleotides matching TRBD2. V lost 5 bases to trimming and J lost 6 bases; unmatched junction nucleotides: 11. The CDR3 contains 18 residues. CDR1 and CDR2 from the germline V gene are SGHAT and FQNNGV. The CDR3: CASSPPGLAGAAAGELFF. The CDR3 nucleotides are TGTGCCAGCAGCCCACCGGGACTAGCGGGAGCGGCGGCCGGGGAGCTGTTTTTT.

The CDR3, as DNA: TGCAGCGTCGGGACTCTCTCTCCCGGGGAGCTGTTTTTT. This translates into CSVGTLSPGELFF. The chain uses TRBV29-1 and TRBJ2-2; TRBD2 might be the D (6 bases). Trimming shortened V by 6 bases and J by 6 bases, and 14 bases separated the two germline ends. The CDR3 length is 13 residues. Germline V lookup: CDR1 SQVTM, CDR2 ANQGSEA.

The rearrangement joins TRBV19 to TRBJ2-1, with a weak D call TRBD1 (5 bases). CDR1 and CDR2 from the germline V gene are LNHDA and SQIVND (reference sequence). The CDR3 extends over 15 amino acids. V lost 3 bases and J lost 2, with 11 bases in between. CDR3 amino acids: CASSISGQPYNEQFF. CDR3 sequence (DNA): TGTGCCAGTAGTATTTCAGGACAACCCTACAATGAGCAGTTCTTC.

The rearrangement joins TRBV6-2 or TRBV6-3 to TRBJ2-2; the D gene is possibly TRBD1 (6 bases). V was clipped by 5 bases and J by 5 bases, with 18 bases between them. Per the germline V gene, CDR1 is MNHEY and CDR2 is SVGEGT. CDR3 length equals 16 residues. DNA of the CDR3: TGTGCCAGCAGTCCCCCCAGGGGCGTAGGAACCGGGGAGCTGTTTTTT. Translated, it gives CASSPPRGVGTGELFF.

The chain has TRBV4-1 and TRBJ2-1, with a tentative D call TRBD2 (6 bases). CDR1 and CDR2 (germline): MGHRA, YSYEKL. V lost 3 bases to trimming and J lost 10 bases, with 10 bases between them. The CDR3 runs 12 residues. The CDR3 here is CASSHPRGEQFF. CDR3 sequence (DNA): TGCGCCAGCAGCCACCCCCGGGGGGAGCAGTTCTTC.

To note about this clone: The same CDR3 arises from other DNA sequences in this sample as well. The chain joins TRBV9 to TRBJ1-2, with 7 bases aligning to TRBD1. With 3 bases clipped from V and 0 bases from J, the junction kept 5 bases outside the gene matches. This CDR3 contains 15 residues. CDR1 and CDR2 from the germline V gene are SGDLS and YYNGEE. The CDR3 here is CASSAGQLANYGYTF. Here the CDR3 DNA reads TGTGCCAGCAGCGCGGGACAGTTAGCTAACTATGGCTACACCTTC.

The V and J genes are TRBV5-1 and TRBJ2-7; TRBD2 matches 13 bases. CDR3 length equals 15 residues. Germline V gene data show CDR1 as SGHRS and CDR2 as YFSETQ. J lost 6 bases, V lost 5 bases, and 8 bases had no gene match. The CDR3 here is CASSYIGLAGVEQYF. In DNA, the CDR3 is TGCGCCAGCAGTTATATTGGACTAGCGGGAGTCGAGCAGTACTTC.

The V call is TRBV12-3 or TRBV12-4, the J call TRBJ1-2; TRBD1 is a possible D gene (6 bases). V was shortened by 4 bases and J by 8 bases, with 14 bases between the two germline ends. CDR3 length: 13 amino acids. In nucleotides, the CDR3 is TGTGCCAGCAGTTCAACAGGGACGGGGGGCTACACCTTC. Translated: CASSSTGTGGYTF.

This chain connects TRBV10-3 to TRBJ2-7, with a tentative D call TRBD2 (6 bases). Germline V gene lookup returns CDR1 ENHRY and CDR2 SYGVKD. The CDR3 extends over 13 amino acids. Trimming pared 9 bases from V and 6 bases from J, leaving 18 bases between. The DNA for the CDR3 is TGTGCCATACGGGAGAGGCTTCCCGGCGAGCAGTACTTC. Protein product: CAIRERLPGEQYF.

The chain employs TRBV6-2 or TRBV6-3 and TRBJ2-2, with TRBD1 identical over 7 bases. Trimming removed 0 bases from V and 1 base from J; junction bases left unmatched: 8. There are 18 residues in the CDR3. Germline V gene sequence: CDR1 MNHEY, CDR2 SVGEGT. This chain's CDR3 is CASSYSGLAGGNTGELFF. DNA for the CDR3: TGTGCCAGCAGTTACTCGGGTTTGGCAGGGGGGAACACCGGGGAGCTGTTTTTT.

This chain connects TRBV18 to TRBJ1-4; D gene uncertain. The V end was cut by 5 bases, the J end by 14 bases, with 18 bases between. This CDR3 has 13 residues. Germline V gene lookup returns CDR1 KGHSH and CDR2 LQKENI. CDR3 loop: CASSAGGFGWLFF. CDR3 nucleotides: TGTGCCAGCTCAGCCGGCGGTTTCGGTTGGCTGTTTTTT.